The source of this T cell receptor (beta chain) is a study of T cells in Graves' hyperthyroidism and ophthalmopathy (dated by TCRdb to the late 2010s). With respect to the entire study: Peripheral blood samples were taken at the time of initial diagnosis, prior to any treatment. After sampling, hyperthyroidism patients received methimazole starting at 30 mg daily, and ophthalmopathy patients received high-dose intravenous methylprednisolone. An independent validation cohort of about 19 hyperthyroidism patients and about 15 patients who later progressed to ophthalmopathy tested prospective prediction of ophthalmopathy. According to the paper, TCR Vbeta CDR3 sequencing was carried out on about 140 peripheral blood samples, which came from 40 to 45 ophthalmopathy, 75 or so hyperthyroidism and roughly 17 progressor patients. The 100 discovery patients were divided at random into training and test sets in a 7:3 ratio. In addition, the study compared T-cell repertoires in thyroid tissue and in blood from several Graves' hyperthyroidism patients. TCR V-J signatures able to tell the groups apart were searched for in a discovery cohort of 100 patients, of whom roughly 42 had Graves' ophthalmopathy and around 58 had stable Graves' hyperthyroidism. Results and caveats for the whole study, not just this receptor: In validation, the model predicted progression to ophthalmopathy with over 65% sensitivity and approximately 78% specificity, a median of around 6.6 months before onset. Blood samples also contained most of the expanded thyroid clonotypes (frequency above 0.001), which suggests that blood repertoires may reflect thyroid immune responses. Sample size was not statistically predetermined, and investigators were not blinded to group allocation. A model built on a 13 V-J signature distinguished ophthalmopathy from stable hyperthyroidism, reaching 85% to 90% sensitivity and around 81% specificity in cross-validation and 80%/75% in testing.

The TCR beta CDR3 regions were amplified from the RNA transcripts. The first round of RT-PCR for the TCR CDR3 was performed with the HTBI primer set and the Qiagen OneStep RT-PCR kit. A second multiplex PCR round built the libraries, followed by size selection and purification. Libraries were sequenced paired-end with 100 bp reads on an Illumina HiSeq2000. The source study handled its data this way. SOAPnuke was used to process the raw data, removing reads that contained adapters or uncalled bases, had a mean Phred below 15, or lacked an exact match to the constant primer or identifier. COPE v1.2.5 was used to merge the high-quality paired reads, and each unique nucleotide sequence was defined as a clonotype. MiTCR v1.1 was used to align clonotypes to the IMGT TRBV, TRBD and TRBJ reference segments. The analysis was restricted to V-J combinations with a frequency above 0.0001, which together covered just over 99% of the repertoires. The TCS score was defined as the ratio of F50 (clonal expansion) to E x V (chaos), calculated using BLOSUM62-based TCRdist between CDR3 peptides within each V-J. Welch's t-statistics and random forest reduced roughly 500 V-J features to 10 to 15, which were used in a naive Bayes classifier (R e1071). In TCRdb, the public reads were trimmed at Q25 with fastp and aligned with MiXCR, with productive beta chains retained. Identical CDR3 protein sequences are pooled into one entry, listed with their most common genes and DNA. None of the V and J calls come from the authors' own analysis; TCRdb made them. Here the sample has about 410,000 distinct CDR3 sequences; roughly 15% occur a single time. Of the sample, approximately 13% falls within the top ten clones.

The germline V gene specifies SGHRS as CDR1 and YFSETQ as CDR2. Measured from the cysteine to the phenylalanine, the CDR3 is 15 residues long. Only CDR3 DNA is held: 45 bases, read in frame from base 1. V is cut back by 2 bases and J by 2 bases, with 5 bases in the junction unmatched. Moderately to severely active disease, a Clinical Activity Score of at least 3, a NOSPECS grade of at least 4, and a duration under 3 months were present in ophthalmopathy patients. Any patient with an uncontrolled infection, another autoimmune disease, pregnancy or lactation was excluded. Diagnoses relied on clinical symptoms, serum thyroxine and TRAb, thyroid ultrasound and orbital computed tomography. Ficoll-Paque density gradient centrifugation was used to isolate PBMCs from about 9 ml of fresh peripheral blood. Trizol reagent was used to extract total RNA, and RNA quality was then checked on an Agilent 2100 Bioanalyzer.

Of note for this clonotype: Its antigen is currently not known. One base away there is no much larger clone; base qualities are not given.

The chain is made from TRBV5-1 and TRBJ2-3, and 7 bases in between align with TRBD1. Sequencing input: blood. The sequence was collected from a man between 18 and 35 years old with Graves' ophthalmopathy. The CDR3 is CASSFWDRNTDTQYF. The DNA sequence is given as TGCGCCAGCAGCTTTTGGGACAGAAACACAGATACGCAGTATTTT.